This T cell receptor (beta chain) came from a study of regulatory T cells in long-lasting Graves disease. Arm-PCR with iRepertoire HTBI primers amplified the CDR3 regions for these TCR beta libraries. Each CDR3 protein gets one entry after TCRdb re-called the multiplex PCR reads with MiXCR. The sample includes around 400,000 distinct CDR3 sequences, 10% to 15% of them seen just once. General study results and limits: Newly diagnosed patients shared 850 to 1,000 public clonotypes; persistent patients shared a few thousand. There were preferences for TRBV28, TRBJ1-2 and TRBJ2-5 in persistent disease. The small sample size may have reduced accuracy.

This clonotype turned up a few times. Antigen unknown. The CDR3 is 14 amino acids. Trimming removed 4 bases from V and 4 bases from J, with 12 bases in between. Germline values: CDR1 MDHEN, CDR2 SYDVKM. The time point here: newly diagnosed GD, antithyroid drugs for less than 3 months. From PBMCs, RNA was extracted and then used to make the TCR library. The data also belong to a second study, concerning T cells in Graves' hyperthyroidism and ophthalmopathy. This second study notes: Clinical symptoms, serum thyroxine and TRAb, thyroid ultrasound and orbital computed tomography were used for the diagnoses.

This sequence originates from a woman in her late teens or twenties with Graves disease. Sample: peripheral blood mononuclear cells (PBMCs), taken at new diagnosis, from a patient treated with antithyroid drugs. The chain couples TRBV28 to TRBJ2-3; D remains ambiguous. The CDR3 region is CASSSPDTSDTQYF. CDR3 nucleotide sequence: TGTGCCAGCAGTTCCCCCGACACTTCAGATACGCAGTATTTT. The full variable domain, with the rest looked up from reference TRBV28 and TRBJ2-3, is DVKVTQSSRYLVKRTGEKVFLECVQDMDHENMFWYRQDPGLGLRLIYFSYDVKMKEKGDIPEGYSVSREKKERFSLILESASTNQTSMYLCASSSPDTSDTQYFGPGTRLTVL.